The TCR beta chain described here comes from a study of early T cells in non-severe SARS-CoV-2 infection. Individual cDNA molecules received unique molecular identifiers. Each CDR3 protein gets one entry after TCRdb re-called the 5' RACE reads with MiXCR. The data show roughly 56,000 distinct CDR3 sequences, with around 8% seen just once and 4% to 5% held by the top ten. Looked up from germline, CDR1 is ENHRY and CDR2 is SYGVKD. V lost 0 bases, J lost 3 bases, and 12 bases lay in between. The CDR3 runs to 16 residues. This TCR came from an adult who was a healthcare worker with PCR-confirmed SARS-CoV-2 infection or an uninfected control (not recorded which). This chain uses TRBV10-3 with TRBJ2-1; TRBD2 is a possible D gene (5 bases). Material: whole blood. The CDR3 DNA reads TGTGCCATCAGTGAGTCGGGAGCGCCCCACTACAATGAGCAGTTCTTC. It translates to CAISESGAPHYNEQFF.